A single T cell receptor (beta chain) is shown here with its context. Antigen: not known. The data belong to a study of STAT5B mutations in CD4+ large granular lymphocyte leukemia. The trim removed 2 bases at V and 1 base at J, leaving 11 bases unmatched. The CDR3 runs 17 residues. Germline V CDR1 and CDR2: SGHKS, YYEKEE (reference sequence). Study results and caveats: Main leukemic clonotypes were patient-specific, but 20% to 25% appeared at low frequency elsewhere. 8/27 top patient clones versus 2/35 control clones were TRBV06-family.

Healthy controls were blood donor buffy coats. Profiled with immunoSEQ multiplex PCR; TCRdb holds only in-frame clones, not every one. The sample has about 35,000 clones; more than 75% are singletons. The sequence derives from a human donor in good health. The chain is built from TRBV5-5 and TRBJ1-2; 7 bases agree with TRBD1. Material for sequencing was CD4+ T cells from blood buffy coats. The CDR3 nucleotides read TGTGCCAGCAGCTTTAGTCAGTCGACAGGGCTTAACTATGGCTACACCTTC. Translated: CASSFSQSTGLNYGYTF.